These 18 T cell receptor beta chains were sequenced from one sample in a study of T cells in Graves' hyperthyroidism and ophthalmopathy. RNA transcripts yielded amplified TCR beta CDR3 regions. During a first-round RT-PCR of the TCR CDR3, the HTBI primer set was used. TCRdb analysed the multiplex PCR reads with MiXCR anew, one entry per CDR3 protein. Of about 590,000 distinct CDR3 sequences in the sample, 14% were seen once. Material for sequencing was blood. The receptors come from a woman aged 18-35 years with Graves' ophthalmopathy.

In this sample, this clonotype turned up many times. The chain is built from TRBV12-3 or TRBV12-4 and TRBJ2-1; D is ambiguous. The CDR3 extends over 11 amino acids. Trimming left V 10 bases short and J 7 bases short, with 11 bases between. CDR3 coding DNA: TGTGCCACCTACGTGGGGAATGAGCAGTTCTTC. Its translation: CATYVGNEQFF.

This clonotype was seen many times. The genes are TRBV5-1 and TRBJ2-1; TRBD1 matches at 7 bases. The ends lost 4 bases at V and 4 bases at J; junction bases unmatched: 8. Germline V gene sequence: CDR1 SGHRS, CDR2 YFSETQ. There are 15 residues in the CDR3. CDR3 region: CASSLTTGIYNEQFF. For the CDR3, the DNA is TGCGCCAGCAGCCTTACGACAGGGATTTACAATGAGCAGTTCTTC.

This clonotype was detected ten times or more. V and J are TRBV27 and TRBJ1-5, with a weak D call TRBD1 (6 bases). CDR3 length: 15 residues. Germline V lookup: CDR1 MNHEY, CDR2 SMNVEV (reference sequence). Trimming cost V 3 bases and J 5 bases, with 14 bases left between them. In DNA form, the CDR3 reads TGTGCCAGCAGTTTCTTAGGACAGAAACATCAGCCCCAGCATTTT. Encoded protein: CASSFLGQKHQPQHF.

CDR3 amino acids: CASQTGDVNTEAFF. Here the CDR3 DNA reads TGTGCCAGCCAAACAGGGGATGTGAACACTGAAGCTTTCTTT. The chain recombines TRBV2 with TRBJ1-1, with 7 nucleotides matching TRBD1. CDR3 length: 14 residues. Germline CDR1 SNHLY, CDR2 FYNNEI. Trimming removed 8 bases from V and 0 bases from J; junction bases left unmatched: 6. Looking up the rest from reference TRBV2 and TRBJ1-1 gives the full variable domain: EPEVTQTPSHQVTQMGQEVILRCVPISNHLYFYWYRQILGQKVEFLVSFYNNEISEKSEIFDDQFSVERPDGSNFTLKIRSTKLEDSAMYFCASQTGDVNTEAFFGQGTRLTVV.

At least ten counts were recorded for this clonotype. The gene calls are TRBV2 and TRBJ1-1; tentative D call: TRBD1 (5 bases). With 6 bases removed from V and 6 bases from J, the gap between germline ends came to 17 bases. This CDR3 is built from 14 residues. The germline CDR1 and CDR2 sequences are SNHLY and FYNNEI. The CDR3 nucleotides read TGTGCCAGCAGGAGGGACGGATTTTATTCTGAAGCTTTCTTT. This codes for CASRRDGFYSEAFF.

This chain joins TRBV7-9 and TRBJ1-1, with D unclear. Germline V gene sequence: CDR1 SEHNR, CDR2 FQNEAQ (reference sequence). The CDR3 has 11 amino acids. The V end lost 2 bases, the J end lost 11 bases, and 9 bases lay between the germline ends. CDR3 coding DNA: TGTGCCAGCAGCTTATCCGTTGGGGCTTTCTTT. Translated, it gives CASSLSVGAFF.

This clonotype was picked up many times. The CDR3 nucleotides read TGTGCCAGCAGTGAAGCGCCCCTGGGAAGCTCTGAAGCTTTCTTT. It translates to CASSEAPLGSSEAFF. This chain uses TRBV2 with TRBJ1-1; D gene uncertain. V shed 0 bases and J shed 6 bases, with 14 bases lying between them. The germline V gene has CDR1 SNHLY and CDR2 FYNNEI. The CDR3 loop spans 15 amino acids.

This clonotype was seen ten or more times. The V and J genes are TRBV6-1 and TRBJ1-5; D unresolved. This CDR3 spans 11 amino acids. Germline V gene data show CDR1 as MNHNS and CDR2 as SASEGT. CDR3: CATRSNQPQHF. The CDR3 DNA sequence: TGTGCTACCAGGTCAAATCAGCCCCAGCATTTT.

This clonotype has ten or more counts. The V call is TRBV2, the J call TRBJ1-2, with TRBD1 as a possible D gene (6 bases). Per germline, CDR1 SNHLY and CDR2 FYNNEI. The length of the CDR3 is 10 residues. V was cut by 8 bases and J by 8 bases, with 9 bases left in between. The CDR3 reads CASAGAGYTF. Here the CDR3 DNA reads TGTGCCAGCGCGGGGGCAGGCTACACCTTC.

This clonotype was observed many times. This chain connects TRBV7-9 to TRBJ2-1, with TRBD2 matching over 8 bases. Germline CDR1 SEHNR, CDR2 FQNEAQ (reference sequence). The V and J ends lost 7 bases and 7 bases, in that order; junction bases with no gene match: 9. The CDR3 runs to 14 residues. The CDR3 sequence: CASTSRREENEQFF. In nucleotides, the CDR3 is TGTGCCAGCACCTCACGGCGGGAGGAGAATGAGCAGTTCTTC.

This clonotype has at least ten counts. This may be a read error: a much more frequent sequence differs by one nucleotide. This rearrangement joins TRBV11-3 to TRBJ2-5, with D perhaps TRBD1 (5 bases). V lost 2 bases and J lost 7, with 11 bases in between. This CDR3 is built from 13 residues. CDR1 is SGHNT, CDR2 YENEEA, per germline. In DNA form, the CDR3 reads TGTGCCAGCAGCTTAATGACAGAAGGGACCCAGTACTTC. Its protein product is CASSLMTEGTQYF. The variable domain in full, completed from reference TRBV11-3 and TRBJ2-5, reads EAGVVQSPRYKIIEKKQPVAFWCNPISGHNTLYWYLQNLGQGPELLIRYENEEAVDDSQLPKDRFSAERLKGVDSTLKIQPAELGDSAVYLCASSLMTEGTQYFGPGTRLLVL.

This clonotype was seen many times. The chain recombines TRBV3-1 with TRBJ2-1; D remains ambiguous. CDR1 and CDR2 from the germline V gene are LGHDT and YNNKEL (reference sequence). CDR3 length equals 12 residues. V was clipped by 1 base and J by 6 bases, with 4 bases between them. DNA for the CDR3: TGTGCCAGCAGCCAAGCCGCCAATGAGCAGTTCTTC. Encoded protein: CASSQAANEQFF.

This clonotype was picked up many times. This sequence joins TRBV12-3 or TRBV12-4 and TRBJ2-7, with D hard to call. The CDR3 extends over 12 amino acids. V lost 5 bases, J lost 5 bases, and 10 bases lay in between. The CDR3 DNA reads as TGTGCCAGCAGTCCGCGCAACCACGAGCAGTACTTC. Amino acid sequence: CASSPRNHEQYF.

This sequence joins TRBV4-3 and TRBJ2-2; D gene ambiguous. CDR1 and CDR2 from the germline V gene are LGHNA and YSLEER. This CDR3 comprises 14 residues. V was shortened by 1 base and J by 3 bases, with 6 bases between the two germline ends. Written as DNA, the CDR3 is TGCGCCAGCAGCCAAGGACACCACACCGGGGAGCTGTTTTTT. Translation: CASSQGHHTGELFF.

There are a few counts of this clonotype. The CDR3 protein is CATRCLAGVCEGEQFF. CDR3 DNA: TGTGCCACCCGGTGCCTAGCGGGAGTTTGTGAGGGTGAGCAGTTCTTC. The chain combines TRBV24-1 with TRBJ2-1; the match to TRBD2 covers 10 bases. J lost 9 bases, V lost 9 bases, and 16 bases had no gene match. This CDR3 contains 16 residues. Germline V CDR1 and CDR2: KGHDR, SFDVKD.

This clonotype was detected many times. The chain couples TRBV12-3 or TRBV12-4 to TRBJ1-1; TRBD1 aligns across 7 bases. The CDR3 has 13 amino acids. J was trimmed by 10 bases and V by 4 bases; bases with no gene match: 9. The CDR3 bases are TGTGCCAGCAGTTCCGGACAGGCCTCGGGAGCTTTCTTT. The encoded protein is CASSSGQASGAFF.

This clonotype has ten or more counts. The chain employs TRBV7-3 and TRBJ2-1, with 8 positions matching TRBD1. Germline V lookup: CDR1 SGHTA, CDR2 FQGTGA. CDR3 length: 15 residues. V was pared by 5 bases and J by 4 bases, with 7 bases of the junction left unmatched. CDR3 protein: CASSQRTGRYNEQFF. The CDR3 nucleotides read TGTGCCAGCAGCCAACGGACAGGGAGATACAATGAGCAGTTCTTC.

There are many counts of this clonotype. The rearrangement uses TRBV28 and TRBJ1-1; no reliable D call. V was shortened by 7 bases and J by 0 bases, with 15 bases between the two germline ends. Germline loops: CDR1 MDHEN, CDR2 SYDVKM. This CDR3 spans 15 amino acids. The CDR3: CASNSAGLLNTEAFF. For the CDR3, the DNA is TGTGCCAGCAATTCGGCAGGCCTACTGAACACTGAAGCTTTCTTT.